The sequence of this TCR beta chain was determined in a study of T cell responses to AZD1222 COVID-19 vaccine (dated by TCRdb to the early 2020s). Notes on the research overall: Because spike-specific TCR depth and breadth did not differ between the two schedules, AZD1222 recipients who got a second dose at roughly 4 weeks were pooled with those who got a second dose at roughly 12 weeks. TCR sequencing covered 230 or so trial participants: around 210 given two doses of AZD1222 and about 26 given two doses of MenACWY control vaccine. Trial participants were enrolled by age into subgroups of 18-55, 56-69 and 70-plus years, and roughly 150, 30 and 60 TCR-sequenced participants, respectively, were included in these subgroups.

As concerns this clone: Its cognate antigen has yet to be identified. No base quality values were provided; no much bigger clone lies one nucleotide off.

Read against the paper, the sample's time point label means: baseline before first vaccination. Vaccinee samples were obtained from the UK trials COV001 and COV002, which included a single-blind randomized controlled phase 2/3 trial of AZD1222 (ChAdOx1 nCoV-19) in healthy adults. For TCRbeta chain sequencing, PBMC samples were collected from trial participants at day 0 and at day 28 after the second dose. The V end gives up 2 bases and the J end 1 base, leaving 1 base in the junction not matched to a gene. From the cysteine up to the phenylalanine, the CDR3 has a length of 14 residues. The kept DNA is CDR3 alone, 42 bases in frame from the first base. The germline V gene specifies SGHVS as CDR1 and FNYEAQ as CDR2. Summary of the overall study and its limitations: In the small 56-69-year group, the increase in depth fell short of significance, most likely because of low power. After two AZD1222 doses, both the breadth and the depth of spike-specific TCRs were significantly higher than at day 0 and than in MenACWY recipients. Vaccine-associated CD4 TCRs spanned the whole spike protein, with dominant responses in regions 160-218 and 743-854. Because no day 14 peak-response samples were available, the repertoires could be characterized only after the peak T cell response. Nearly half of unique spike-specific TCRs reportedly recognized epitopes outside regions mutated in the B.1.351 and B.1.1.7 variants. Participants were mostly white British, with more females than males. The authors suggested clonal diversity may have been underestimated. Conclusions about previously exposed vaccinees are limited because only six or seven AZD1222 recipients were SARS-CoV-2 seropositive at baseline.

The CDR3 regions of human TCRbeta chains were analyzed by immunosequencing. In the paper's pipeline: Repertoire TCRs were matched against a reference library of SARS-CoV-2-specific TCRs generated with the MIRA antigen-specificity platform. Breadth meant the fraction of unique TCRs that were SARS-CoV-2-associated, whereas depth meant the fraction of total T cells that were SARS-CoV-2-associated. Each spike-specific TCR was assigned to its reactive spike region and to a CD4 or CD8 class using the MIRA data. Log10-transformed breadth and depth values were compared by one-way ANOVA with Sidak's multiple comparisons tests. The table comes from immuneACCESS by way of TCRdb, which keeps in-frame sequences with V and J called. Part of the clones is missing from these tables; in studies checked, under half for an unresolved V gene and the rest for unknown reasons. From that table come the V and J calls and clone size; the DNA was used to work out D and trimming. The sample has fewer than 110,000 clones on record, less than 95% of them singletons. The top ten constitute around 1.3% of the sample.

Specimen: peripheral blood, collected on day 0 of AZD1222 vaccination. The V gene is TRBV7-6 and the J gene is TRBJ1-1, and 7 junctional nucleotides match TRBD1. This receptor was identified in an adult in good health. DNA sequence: TGTGCCAGCAGCTTAAGGGACAGGAACACTGAAGCTTTCTTT. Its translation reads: CASSLRDRNTEAFF.